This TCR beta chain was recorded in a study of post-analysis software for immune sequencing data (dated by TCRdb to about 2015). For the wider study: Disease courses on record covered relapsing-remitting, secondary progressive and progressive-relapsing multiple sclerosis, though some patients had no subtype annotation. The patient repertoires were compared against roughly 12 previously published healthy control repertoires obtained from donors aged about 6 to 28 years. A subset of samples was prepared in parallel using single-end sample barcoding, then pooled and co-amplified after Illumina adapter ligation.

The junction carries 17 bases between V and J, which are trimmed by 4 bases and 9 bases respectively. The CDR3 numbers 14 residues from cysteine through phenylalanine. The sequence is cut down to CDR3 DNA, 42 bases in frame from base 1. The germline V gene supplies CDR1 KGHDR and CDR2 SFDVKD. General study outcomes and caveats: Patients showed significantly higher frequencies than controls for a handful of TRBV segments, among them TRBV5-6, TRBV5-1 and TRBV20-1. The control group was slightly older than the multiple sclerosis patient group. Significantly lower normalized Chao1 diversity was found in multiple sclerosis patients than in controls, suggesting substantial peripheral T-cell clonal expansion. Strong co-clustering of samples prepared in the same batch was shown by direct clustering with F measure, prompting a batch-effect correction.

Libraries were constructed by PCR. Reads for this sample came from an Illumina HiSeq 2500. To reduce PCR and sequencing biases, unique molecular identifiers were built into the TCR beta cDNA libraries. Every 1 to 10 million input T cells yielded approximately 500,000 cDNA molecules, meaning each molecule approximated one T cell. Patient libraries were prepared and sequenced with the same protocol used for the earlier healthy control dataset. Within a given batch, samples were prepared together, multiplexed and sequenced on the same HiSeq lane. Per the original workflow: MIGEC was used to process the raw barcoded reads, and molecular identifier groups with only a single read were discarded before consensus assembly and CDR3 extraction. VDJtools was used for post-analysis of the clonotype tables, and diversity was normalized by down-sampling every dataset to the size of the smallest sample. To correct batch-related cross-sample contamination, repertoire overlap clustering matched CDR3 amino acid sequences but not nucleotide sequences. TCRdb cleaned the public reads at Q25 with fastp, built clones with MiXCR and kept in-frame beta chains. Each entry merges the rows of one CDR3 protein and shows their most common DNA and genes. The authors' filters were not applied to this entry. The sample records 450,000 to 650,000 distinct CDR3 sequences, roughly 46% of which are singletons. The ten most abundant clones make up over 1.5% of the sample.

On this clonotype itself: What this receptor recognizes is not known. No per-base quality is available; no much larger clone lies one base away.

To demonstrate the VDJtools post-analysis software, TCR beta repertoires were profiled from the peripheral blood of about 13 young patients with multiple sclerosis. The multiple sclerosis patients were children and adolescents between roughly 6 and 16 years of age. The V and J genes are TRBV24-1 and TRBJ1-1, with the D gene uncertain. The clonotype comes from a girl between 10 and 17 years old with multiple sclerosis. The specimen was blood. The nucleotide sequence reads TGTGCCACCAGTGACCCCTCCCTGGGAGGGAAAGCTTTCTTT. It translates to CATSDPSLGGKAFF.